Presented here are 20 T cell receptor beta chains from one specimen sequenced in a study of T-cell memory formation after mild COVID-19. TCRdb reprocessed the 5' RACE reads via MiXCR and lists one record per CDR3 protein. The sample lists about 250,000 distinct CDR3 sequences, roughly 15% occurring once. The sample was PBMCs or a T cell subset sorted from them (not recorded which). Source of these receptors: an adult woman who had mild COVID-19 (a few samples of this study predate the infection). Cell type and time point are not known.

This clonotype was seen more than once but under ten times. The chain recombines TRBV2 with TRBJ2-7; 13 bases fit TRBD2. The CDR3 is 17 residues long. J was trimmed by 4 bases and V by 7 bases; bases with no gene match: 13. Germline CDR1 and CDR2: SNHLY and FYNNEI. The CDR3 protein is CASTLKAGTSGAYEQYF. CDR3 coding DNA: TGTGCCAGCACTCTGAAAGCAGGGACTAGCGGGGCTTACGAGCAGTACTTC.

This clonotype was counted between two and nine times. The V and J genes are TRBV10-3 and TRBJ1-5; 7 positions match TRBD1. CDR3 size: 17 residues. V trimming: 8 bases; J trimming: 5 bases; junction bases outside the gene matches: 18. CDR1 is ENHRY, CDR2 SYGVKD, per germline. The CDR3 coding sequence is TGTGCCATCTCGACCAGTAAGGGGGCGTTGGGATATCAGCCCCAGCATTTT. As protein: CAISTSKGALGYQPQHF.

The chain is built from TRBV11-2 and TRBJ2-4; D not certain. Germline V gives CDR1 SGHAT, CDR2 FQNNGV. The germline V and J ends were trimmed by 5 bases and 0 bases, with 11 bases remaining between them. The length of the CDR3 is 15 residues. The CDR3 is CASSPRVRAKNIQYF. The CDR3 coding sequence is TGTGCCAGCAGCCCCCGAGTAAGAGCCAAAAACATTCAGTACTTC.

This clonotype was detected a few times. The chain joins TRBV5-1 to TRBJ2-2; the match to TRBD2 covers 13 bases. V shed 2 bases and J 7 bases; nucleotides not matched to a gene: 8. The V gene's germline CDR1 is SGHRS and CDR2 YFSETQ. The CDR3 totals 17 residues. In DNA form, the CDR3 reads TGCGCCAGCAGCTTCTCACGGACTAGCGGGAGTGACGGGGAGCTGTTTTTT. Its translation is CASSFSRTSGSDGELFF.

The chain has TRBV2 and TRBJ2-5; D is unclear. From germline, CDR1 is SNHLY and CDR2 FYNNEI. The CDR3 runs to 12 residues. Trimming cost V 3 bases and J 5 bases, with 7 bases left between them. The CDR3 DNA reads TGTGCCAGCAGTGATCCCGGCGAGACCCAGTACTTC. Translation: CASSDPGETQYF.

This clonotype was counted only a few times. The rearrangement links TRBV7-9 to TRBJ1-4, with 9 bases that match TRBD1. CDR1 SEHNR and CDR2 FQNEAQ come from the germline V gene (reference sequence). V was clipped by 4 bases and J by 5 bases; unmatched bases: 8. This CDR3 spans 16 amino acids. The CDR3 bases are TGTGCCAGCAGCTATTGGCGGGACAGGGAAAATGAAAAACTGTTTTTT. Translation gives CASSYWRDRENEKLFF. Looking up the rest from reference TRBV7-9 and TRBJ1-4 gives the full variable domain: DTGVSQNPRHKITKRGQNVTFRCDPISEHNRLYWYRQTLGQGPEFLTYFQNEAQLEKSRLLSDRFSAERPKGSFSTLEIQRTEQGDSAMYLCASSYWRDRENEKLFFGSGTQLSVL.

The chain links TRBV3-1 to TRBJ2-2; D is perhaps TRBD1 or TRBD2 (5 bases each). Germline V gene data show CDR1 as LGHDT and CDR2 as YNNKEL (reference sequence). CDR3 length: 14 amino acids. V was trimmed by 6 bases and J by 6 bases, leaving 14 bases between them. This chain's CDR3 is CASRPGPSSGELFF. In nucleotides, the CDR3 is TGTGCCAGCAGGCCGGGACCCTCATCCGGGGAGCTGTTTTTT. The whole variable domain, filled in from reference TRBV3-1 and TRBJ2-2, reads DTAVSQTPKYLVTQMGNDKSIKCEQNLGHDTMYWYKQDSKKFLKIMFSYNNKELIINETVPNRFSPKSPDKAHLNLHINSLELGDSAVYFCASRPGPSSGELFFGEGSRLTVL.

This clonotype has ten or more counts. The CDR3 coding sequence is TGTGCCAGCAGCCAAGGGGCCAGCTCCTACGAGCAGTACTTC. This gives the protein CASSQGASSYEQYF. The chain has TRBV4-2 and TRBJ2-7; D uncertain. Looked up from germline, CDR1 is LGHNA and CDR2 is YNFKEQ. V was pared by 1 base and J by 0 bases, with 7 bases between. The CDR3 totals 14 residues.

The rearrangement links TRBV7-3 to TRBJ2-5; TRBD2 might be the D (5 bases). CDR3 length equals 13 residues. Germline-derived CDR1 and CDR2 are SGHTA and FQGTGA. Trimming shortened V by 5 bases and J by 3 bases, and 10 bases separated the two germline ends. The CDR3 bases are TGTGCCAGCAGCCTCTACGGGAAAGAGACCCAGTACTTC. Residues: CASSLYGKETQYF.

This clonotype was counted many times. The chain joins TRBV20-1 to TRBJ1-1; the match to TRBD1 covers 9 bases. The CDR3 spans 12 residues. Germline V lookup: CDR1 DFQATT, CDR2 SNEGSKA (reference sequence). CDR3 sequence: CRGQGGPGEAFF. The CDR3 region has the DNA TGCAGGGGACAGGGAGGCCCCGGTGAAGCTTTCTTT.

The chain combines TRBV4-2 with TRBJ2-1; D assignment may be TRBD1 or TRBD2 (6 bases each). Trimming removed 1 base from V and 8 bases from J, with 18 bases in between. The CDR3 is made up of 16 amino acids. Germline lookup yields CDR1 LGHNA and CDR2 YNFKEQ. The CDR3 spells CASSQAVWRGTDEQFF. The CDR3 nucleotides read TGTGCCAGCAGCCAAGCAGTATGGAGGGGGACGGATGAGCAGTTCTTC.

The gene calls are TRBV27 and TRBJ1-2; D is uncertain. V lost 5 bases, J lost 2 bases, and 9 bases lay in between. The CDR3 has 13 residues. Germline-derived CDR1 and CDR2 are MNHEY and SMNVEV (reference sequence). The CDR3, as DNA: TGTGCCAGCAGTCTTGCTTCAAACTATGGCTACACCTTC. This gives the protein CASSLASNYGYTF.

The chain employs TRBV28 and TRBJ1-6; TRBD1 aligns across 8 bases. This CDR3 contains 13 residues. The germline CDR1 and CDR2 sequences are MDHEN and SYDVKM. J was trimmed by 10 bases and V by 8 bases; bases with no gene match: 7. CDR3 nucleotide sequence: TGTGCCAGCGGACAGGGACTAGAGTCACCCCTCCACTTT. It yields the protein CASGQGLESPLHF. Drawing the rest from reference TRBV28 and TRBJ1-6, the complete variable domain is DVKVTQSSRYLVKRTGEKVFLECVQDMDHENMFWYRQDPGLGLRLIYFSYDVKMKEKGDIPEGYSVSREKKERFSLILESASTNQTSMYLCASGQGLESPLHFGNGTRLTVT.

This clonotype was found a few times. The rearrangement links TRBV7-9 to TRBJ2-3; D unresolved. The germline CDR1 and CDR2 sequences are SEHNR and FQNEAQ (reference sequence). V was trimmed by 2 bases and J by 2 bases, leaving 8 bases between them. The CDR3 is 14 residues long. CDR3 sequence reads: CASSLWSYTDTQYF. DNA for the CDR3: TGTGCCAGCAGCTTATGGTCTTACACAGATACGCAGTATTTT. Looking up the rest from reference TRBV7-9 and TRBJ2-3 gives the full variable domain: DTGVSQNPRHKITKRGQNVTFRCDPISEHNRLYWYRQTLGQGPEFLTYFQNEAQLEKSRLLSDRFSAERPKGSFSTLEIQRTEQGDSAMYLCASSLWSYTDTQYFGPGTRLTVL.

The chain combines TRBV7-2 with TRBJ1-6; TRBD1 is a possible D gene (5 bases). The CDR3 has 14 amino acids. Germline values: CDR1 SGHTA, CDR2 FQGNSA. V was clipped by 2 bases and J by 6 bases, with 8 bases between them. The CDR3 here is CASSLLQGNSPLHF. The CDR3 bases are TGTGCCAGCAGCTTATTGCAGGGTAATTCACCCCTCCACTTT. Variable domain in full (rest from reference TRBV7-2 and TRBJ1-6): GAGVSQSPSNKVTEKGKDVELRCDPISGHTALYWYRQSLGQGLEFLIYFQGNSAPDKSGLPSDRFSAERTGGSVSTLTIQRTQQEDSAVYLCASSLLQGNSPLHFGNGTRLTVT.

CDR3 amino acids: CATVRQGSPDTQYF. Written as DNA, the CDR3 is TGTGCCACCGTCAGACAGGGGAGCCCAGATACGCAGTATTTT. The chain couples TRBV24-1 to TRBJ2-3; 8 bases match TRBD1. Germline CDR1 KGHDR, CDR2 SFDVKD. The CDR3 is 14 amino acids. Unmatched junction bases numbered 8, after V lost 9 bases and J lost 4 bases.

This clonotype was counted many times. This chain connects TRBV5-1 to TRBJ2-3; possible D gene TRBD1, 5 bases. The CDR3 sequence is 15 residues long. Germline CDR1 and CDR2: SGHRS and YFSETQ. Trimming removed 0 bases from V and 4 bases from J, with 12 bases in between. The CDR3, as DNA: TGCGCCAGCAGCTTGGCCCAAGGGGTCTCAGATACGCAGTATTTT. Its protein product is CASSLAQGVSDTQYF.

The V gene is TRBV5-4, the J gene TRBJ2-1, with D uncertain. The CDR3 runs to 16 residues. Germline V lookup: CDR1 SGHNT, CDR2 YYREEE (reference sequence). V lost 0 bases to trimming and J lost 4 bases, with 14 bases between them. The DNA for the CDR3 is TGTGCCAGCAGCTTGGTTCAGTGGGGTCAGTACAATGAGCAGTTCTTC. Its protein product is CASSLVQWGQYNEQFF.

A word on this clonotype: This sequence may be a read error, since a much larger clone differs from it by one base. This rearrangement joins TRBV6-2 or TRBV6-3 to TRBJ2-7; TRBD2 agrees at 13 bases. Trimming removed 6 bases from V and 3 bases from J; junction bases left unmatched: 2. Germline V gene lookup returns CDR1 MNHEY and CDR2 SVGEGT. This CDR3 region has 14 residues. This CDR3 is CASRRTSGSYEQYF. The CDR3 DNA reads as TGTGCCAGCAGACGGACTAGCGGGAGCTACGAGCAGTACTTC.

As for this clonotype: Germline and junction disagree at one end, which may indicate a read error. The chain uses TRBV19 and TRBJ1-4, with D tentatively TRBD1 (5 bases). Germline CDR1 and CDR2: LNHDA and SQIVND (reference sequence). The CDR3 covers 14 residues. CDR3 DNA: TGTGCCAGTAGTGTAGACAGCGTTGGTGAAAAACTGTTTTTT. Its translation is CASSVDSVGEKLFF.